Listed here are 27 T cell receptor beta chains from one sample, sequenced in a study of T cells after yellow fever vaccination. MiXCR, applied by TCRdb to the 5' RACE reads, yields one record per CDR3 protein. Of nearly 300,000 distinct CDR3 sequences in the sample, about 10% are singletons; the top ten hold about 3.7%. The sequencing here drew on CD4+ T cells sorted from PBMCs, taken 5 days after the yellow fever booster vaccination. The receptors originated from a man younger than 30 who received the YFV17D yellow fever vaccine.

The CDR3 loop is CASSVTSGGTDTQYF. Written as DNA, the CDR3 is TGTGCCAGCTCGGTCACTAGCGGGGGGACAGATACGCAGTATTTT. The chain recombines TRBV18 with TRBJ2-3; 12 bases align to TRBD2. CDR3 length: 15 amino acids. V dropped 6 bases and J dropped 3; count of bases not matched to a gene: 4. Germline V gene sequence: CDR1 KGHSH, CDR2 LQKENI.

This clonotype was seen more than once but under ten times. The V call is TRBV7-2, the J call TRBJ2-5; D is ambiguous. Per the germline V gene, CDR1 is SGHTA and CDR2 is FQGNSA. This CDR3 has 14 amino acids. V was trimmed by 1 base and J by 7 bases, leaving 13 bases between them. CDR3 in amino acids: CASSLDNSVGTQYF. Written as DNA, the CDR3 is TGTGCCAGCAGCTTAGACAACTCGGTGGGGACCCAGTACTTC.

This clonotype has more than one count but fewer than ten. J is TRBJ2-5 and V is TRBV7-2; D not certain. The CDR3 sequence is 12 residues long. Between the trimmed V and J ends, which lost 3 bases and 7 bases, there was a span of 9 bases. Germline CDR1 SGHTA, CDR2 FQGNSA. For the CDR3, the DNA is TGTGCCAGCAGCTTGGATGACCGGACCCAGTACTTC. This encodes CASSLDDRTQYF.

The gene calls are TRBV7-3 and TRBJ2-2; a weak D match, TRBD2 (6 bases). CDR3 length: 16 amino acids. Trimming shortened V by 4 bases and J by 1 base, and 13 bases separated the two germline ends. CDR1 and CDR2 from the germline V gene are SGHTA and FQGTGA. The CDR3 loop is CASSSDPGGNTGELFF. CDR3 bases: TGTGCCAGCAGCTCGGACCCCGGGGGGAACACCGGGGAGCTGTTTTTT. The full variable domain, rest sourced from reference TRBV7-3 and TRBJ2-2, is GAGVSQTPSNKVTEKGKYVELRCDPISGHTALYWYRQSLGQGPEFLIYFQGTGAADDSGLPNDRFFAVRPEGSVSTLKIQRTERGDSAVYLCASSSDPGGNTGELFFGEGSRLTVL.

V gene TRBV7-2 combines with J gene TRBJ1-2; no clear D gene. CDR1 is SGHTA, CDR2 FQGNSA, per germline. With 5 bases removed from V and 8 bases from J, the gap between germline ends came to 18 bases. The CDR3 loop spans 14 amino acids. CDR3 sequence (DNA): TGTGCCAGCAGCCGAATCCTAAGCACTAGGGGCTACACCTTC. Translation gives CASSRILSTRGYTF.

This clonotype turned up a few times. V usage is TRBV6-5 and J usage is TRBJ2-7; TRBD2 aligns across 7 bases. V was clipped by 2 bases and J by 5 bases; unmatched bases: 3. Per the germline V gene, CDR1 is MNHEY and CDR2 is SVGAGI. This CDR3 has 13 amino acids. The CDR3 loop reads CASSYGGRDEQYF. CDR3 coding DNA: TGTGCCAGCAGTTACGGGGGGAGGGACGAGCAGTACTTC.

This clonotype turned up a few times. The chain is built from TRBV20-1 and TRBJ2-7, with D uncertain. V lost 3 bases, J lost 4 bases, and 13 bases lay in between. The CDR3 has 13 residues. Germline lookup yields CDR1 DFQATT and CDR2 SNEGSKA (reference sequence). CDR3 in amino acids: CSASRPPGYEQYV. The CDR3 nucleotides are TGCAGTGCTAGCCGGCCGCCCGGATACGAGCAGTACGTC.

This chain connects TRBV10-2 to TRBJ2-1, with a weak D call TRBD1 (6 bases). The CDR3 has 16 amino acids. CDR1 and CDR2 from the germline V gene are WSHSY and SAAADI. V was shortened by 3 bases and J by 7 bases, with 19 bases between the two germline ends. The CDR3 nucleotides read TGCGCCAGCAGTGATCTCGGGACACCCTCAGTGAATGAGCAGTTCTTC. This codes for CASSDLGTPSVNEQFF.

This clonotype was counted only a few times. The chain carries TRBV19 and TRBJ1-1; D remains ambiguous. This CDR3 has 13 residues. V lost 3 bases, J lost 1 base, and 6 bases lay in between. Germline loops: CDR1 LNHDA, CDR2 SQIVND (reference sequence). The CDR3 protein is CASSIRENTEAFF. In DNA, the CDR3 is TGTGCCAGTAGTATCCGGGAGAACACTGAAGCTTTCTTT.

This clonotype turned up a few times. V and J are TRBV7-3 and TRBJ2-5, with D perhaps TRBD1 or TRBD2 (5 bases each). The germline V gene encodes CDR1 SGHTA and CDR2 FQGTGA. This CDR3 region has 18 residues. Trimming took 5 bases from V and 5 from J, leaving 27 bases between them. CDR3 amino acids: CASSGHGARLTAGETQYF. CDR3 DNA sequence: TGTGCCAGCAGCGGGCACGGGGCACGACTCACGGCGGGTGAGACCCAGTACTTC.

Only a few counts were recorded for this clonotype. The CDR3 region has the DNA TGCAGTGCTAGTGGGCTGCGCACAGATACGCAGTATTTT. Amino acid sequence: CSASGLRTDTQYF. The V gene is TRBV20-1, the J gene TRBJ2-3; D uncertain. CDR1 and CDR2 from the germline V gene are DFQATT and SNEGSKA (reference sequence). The CDR3 extends over 13 amino acids. V lost 3 bases, J lost 1 base, and 8 bases lay in between.

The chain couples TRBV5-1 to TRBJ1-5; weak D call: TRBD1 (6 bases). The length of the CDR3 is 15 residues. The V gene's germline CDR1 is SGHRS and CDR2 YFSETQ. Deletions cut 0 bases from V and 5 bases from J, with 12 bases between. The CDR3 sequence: CASSLVPDSYQPQHF. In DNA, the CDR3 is TGCGCCAGCAGCTTGGTACCGGACAGTTATCAGCCCCAGCATTTT.

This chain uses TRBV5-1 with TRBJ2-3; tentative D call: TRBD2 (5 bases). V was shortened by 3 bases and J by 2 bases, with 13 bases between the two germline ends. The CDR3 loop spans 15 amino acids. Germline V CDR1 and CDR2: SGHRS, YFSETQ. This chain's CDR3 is CASSSGSPITDTQYF. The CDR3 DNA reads TGCGCCAGCAGCTCGGGGAGCCCCATCACAGATACGCAGTATTTT.

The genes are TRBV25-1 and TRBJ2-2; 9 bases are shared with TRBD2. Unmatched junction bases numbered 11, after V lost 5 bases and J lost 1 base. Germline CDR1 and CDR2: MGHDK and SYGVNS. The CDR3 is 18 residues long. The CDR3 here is CASSQGLLAGKNTGELFF. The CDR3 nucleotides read TGTGCCAGCAGTCAAGGACTGCTAGCGGGGAAGAACACCGGGGAGCTGTTTTTT.

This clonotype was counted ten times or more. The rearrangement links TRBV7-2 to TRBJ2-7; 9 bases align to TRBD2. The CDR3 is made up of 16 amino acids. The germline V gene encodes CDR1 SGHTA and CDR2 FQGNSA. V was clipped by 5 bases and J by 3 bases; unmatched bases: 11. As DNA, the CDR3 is TGTGCCAGCAGCCCAACGGGCGGGGGGGCTCACTACGAGCAGTACTTC. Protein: CASSPTGGGAHYEQYF.

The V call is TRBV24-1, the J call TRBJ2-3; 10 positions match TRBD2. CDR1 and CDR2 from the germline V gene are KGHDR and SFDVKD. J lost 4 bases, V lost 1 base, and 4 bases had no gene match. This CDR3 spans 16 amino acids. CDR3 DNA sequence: TGTGCCACCAGTGATTTTCTAGCGGGGGTTGCAGATACGCAGTATTTT. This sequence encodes CATSDFLAGVADTQYF.

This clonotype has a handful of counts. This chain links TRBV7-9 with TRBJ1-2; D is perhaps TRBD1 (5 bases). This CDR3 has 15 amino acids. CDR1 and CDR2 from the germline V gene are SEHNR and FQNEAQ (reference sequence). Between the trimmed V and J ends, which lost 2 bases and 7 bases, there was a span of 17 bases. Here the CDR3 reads CASSLSQTALSGYTF. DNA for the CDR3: TGTGCCAGCAGCTTATCTCAGACAGCCCTTAGTGGCTACACCTTC.

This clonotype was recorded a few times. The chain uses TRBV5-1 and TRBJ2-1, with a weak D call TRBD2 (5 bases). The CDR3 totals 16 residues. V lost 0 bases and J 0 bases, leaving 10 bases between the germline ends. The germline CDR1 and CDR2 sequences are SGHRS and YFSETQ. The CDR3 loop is CASSLVPGNSYNEQFF. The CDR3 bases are TGCGCCAGCAGCTTGGTGCCGGGGAACTCCTACAATGAGCAGTTCTTC.

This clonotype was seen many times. This chain's CDR3 is CASSRGQTNTDTQYF. DNA of the CDR3: TGTGCCAGCAGTCGGGGGCAAACCAATACAGATACGCAGTATTTT. The V call is TRBV6-2 or TRBV6-3, the J call TRBJ2-3; D is tentatively TRBD1 or TRBD2 (6 bases each). CDR1 is MNHEY, CDR2 SVGEGT, per germline. V lost 5 bases, J lost 3 bases, and 15 bases lay in between. This CDR3 is built from 15 residues.

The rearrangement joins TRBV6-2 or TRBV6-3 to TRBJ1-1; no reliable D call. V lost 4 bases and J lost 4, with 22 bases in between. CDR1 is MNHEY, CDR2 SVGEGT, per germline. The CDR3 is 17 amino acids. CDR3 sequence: CASSFHGPERSTTEAFF. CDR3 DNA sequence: TGTGCCAGCAGTTTCCACGGACCCGAACGAAGCACCACTGAAGCTTTCTTT.

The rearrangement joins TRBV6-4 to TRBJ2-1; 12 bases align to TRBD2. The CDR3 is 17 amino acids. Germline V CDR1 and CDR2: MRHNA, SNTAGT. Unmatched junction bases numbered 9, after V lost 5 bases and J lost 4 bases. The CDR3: CASSLSPLAGGYNEQFF. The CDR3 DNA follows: TGTGCCAGCAGTCTTTCCCCTCTAGCGGGGGGGTACAATGAGCAGTTCTTC.

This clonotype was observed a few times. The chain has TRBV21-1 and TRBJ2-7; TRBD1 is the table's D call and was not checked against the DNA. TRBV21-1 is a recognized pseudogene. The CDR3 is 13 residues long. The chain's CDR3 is CASRRQGAGEQYV. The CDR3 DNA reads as TGTGCCAGCAGACGACAGGGGGCAGGCGAGCAGTACGTC.

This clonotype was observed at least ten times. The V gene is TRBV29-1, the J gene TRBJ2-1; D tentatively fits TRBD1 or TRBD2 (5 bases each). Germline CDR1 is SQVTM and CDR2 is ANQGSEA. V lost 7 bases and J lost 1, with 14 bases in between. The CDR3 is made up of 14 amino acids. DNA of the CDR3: TGCAGCGCAGCTCACGGGGCTTCCTACAATGAGCAGTTCTTC. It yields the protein CSAAHGASYNEQFF.

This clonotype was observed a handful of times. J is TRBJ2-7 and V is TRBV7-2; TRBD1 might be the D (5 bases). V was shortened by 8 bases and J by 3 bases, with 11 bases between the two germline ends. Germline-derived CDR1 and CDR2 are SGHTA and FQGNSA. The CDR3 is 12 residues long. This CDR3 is CASGAGHYEQYF. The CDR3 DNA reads TGTGCCAGCGGGGCAGGACACTACGAGCAGTACTTC.

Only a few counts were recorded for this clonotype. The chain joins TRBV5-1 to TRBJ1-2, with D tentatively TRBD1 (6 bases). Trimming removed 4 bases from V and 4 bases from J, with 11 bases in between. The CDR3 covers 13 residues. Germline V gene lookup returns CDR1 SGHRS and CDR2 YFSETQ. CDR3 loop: CASSRTATYGYTF. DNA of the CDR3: TGCGCCAGCAGCCGGACAGCCACCTATGGCTACACCTTC.

This chain's CDR3 is CASGYYEQYV. CDR3 sequence (DNA): TGTGCCAGCGGTTACTACGAGCAGTACGTC. The chain carries TRBV2 and TRBJ2-7, with D hard to call. CDR1 is SNHLY and CDR2 is FYNNEI in the germline V gene. CDR3 length: 10 residues. The V end lost 8 bases, the J end lost 3 bases, and 5 bases lay between the germline ends.

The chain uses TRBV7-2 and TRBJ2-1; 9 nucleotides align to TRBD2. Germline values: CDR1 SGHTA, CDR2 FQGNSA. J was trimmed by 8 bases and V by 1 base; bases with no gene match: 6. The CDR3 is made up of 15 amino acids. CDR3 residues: CASSLVAGGKYEQFF. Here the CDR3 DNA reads TGTGCCAGCAGCTTAGTGGCGGGGGGGAAGTATGAGCAGTTCTTC.